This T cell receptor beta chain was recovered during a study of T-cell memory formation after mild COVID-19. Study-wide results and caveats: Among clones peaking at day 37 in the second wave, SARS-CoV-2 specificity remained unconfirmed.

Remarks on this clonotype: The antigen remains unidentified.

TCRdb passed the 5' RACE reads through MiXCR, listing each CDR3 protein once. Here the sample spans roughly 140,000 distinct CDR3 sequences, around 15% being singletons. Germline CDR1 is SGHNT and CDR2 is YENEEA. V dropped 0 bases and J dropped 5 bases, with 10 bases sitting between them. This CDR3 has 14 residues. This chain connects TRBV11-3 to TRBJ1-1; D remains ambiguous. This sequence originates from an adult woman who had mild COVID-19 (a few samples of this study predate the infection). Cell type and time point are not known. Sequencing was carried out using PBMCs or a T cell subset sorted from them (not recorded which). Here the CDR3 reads CASSLDLVETEAFF. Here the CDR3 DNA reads TGTGCCAGCAGCTTAGATCTAGTGGAGACTGAAGCTTTCTTT. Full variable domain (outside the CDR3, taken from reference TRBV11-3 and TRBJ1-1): EAGVVQSPRYKIIEKKQPVAFWCNPISGHNTLYWYLQNLGQGPELLIRYENEEAVDDSQLPKDRFSAERLKGVDSTLKIQPAELGDSAVYLCASSLDLVETEAFFGQGTRLTVV.